Listed below are T cell receptor beta chains from one sample, sequenced in a study of blood T cells in healthy people across ages. MiXCR, run by TCRdb on the 5' RACE reads, gives a single entry per CDR3 protein. Among around 650,000 distinct CDR3 sequences listed, about 30% were seen once. The sequencing input was blood. Receptors originate from an elderly woman in good health. CDR3s include the opening cysteine and the closing phenylalanine or tryptophan. The D gene is left open where the match is weak. Clone size is given for some rows only: seen once, a few or many times, or a class if the clone is expanded.

NA	NA	TRBV12-3/TRBV12-4	TRBJ1-4	CVSSLKVGEKLFF	TGTGTCAGCAGTTTGAAAGTCGGGGAAAAACTGTTTTTT
many	NA	TRBV20-1	TRBJ2-3	CSARGTTDTQYF	TGCAGTGCTAGAGGGACCACAGATACGCAGTATTTT
many	NA	TRBV6-5	TRBJ2-7	CASSLGLGEQYF	TGTGCCAGCAGTCTGGGACTGGGCGAGCAGTACTTC
many	TRBD1	TRBV13	TRBJ2-7	CASSSWTGLRDEQYF	TGTGCCAGCAGCTCGTGGACAGGTCTGAGGGACGAGCAGTACTTC
many	TRBD2	TRBV5-1	TRBJ2-1	CASSLEPGGGYNEQFF	TGCGCCAGCAGCTTGGAGCCGGGGGGGGGTTACAATGAGCAGTTCTTC
many	TRBD1	TRBV6-2/TRBV6-3	TRBJ1-5	CASSSLDRGQPQHF	TGTGCCAGCAGTTCGCTTGACAGGGGTCAGCCCCAGCATTTT
NA	NA	TRBV7-2	TRBJ2-7	CASSSRGARTLRGEQYF	TGTGCCAGCAGCTCCCGGGGAGCCCGAACCCTCCGCGGCGAGCAGTACTTC
few	NA	TRBV2	TRBJ2-5	CASSGGRNNRETQYF	TGTGCCAGCAGCGGCGGCAGGAACAATCGGGAGACCCAGTACTTC
NA	TRBD2	TRBV10-3	TRBJ2-2	CATLTSGGGGELFF	TGTGCCACCCTGACTAGCGGGGGTGGCGGGGAGCTGTTTTTT
NA	TRBD1	TRBV10-3	TRBJ1-2	CAISDSTGANYGYTF	TGTGCCATCAGTGACTCGACAGGGGCCAACTATGGCTACACCTTC
NA	TRBD2	TRBV5-5	TRBJ2-5	CASSLELAGILETQYF	TGTGCCAGCAGCTTGGAATTAGCGGGCATCCTAGAGACCCAGTACTTC
few	TRBD2	TRBV30	TRBJ2-7	CAWLAGGSYNEQYF	TGTGCCTGGCTAGCGGGGGGCTCCTACAATGAGCAGTACTTC
few	TRBD2	TRBV30	TRBJ2-7	CAWSGGGGVGEQYF	TGTGCCTGGAGTGGGGGCGGGGGAGTAGGCGAGCAGTACTTC